A selection of T cell receptor beta chains follows, all from one sample in a study of early T cells in non-severe SARS-CoV-2 infection. TCRdb ran MiXCR on the 5' RACE reads and lists one entry per CDR3 protein. This sample has under 45,000 distinct CDR3 sequences, with 7.9% found just once. The material sequenced was whole blood, taken at baseline. All receptors derive from an adult who was a healthcare worker with PCR-confirmed SARS-CoV-2 infection or an uninfected control (not recorded which). Both conserved end residues are part of each CDR3. A D gene is named only where the DNA matches it firmly. Size values are once, few and many counts, or a class for expanded clones, and some rows have none.

clone_size j_call d_call cdr3_length v_call cdr3_nt cdr3_aa
many TRBJ2-3 TRBD1 13 TRBV20-1 TGCAGTGCTAGAGGCTCAGGGGGAGATACGCAGTATTTT CSARGSGGDTQYF
few TRBJ2-3 TRBD2 16 TRBV2 TGTGCCAGCAGTGACGATAGCGGGGGGACCACAGATACGCAGTATTTT CASSDDSGGTTDTQYF
- TRBJ2-2 - 14 TRBV6-1 TGTGCCAGCAGGACAGATCCGAACACCGGGGAGCTGTTTTTT CASRTDPNTGELFF
- TRBJ2-5 TRBD2 14 TRBV20-1 TGCAGTGCTAAGAGCGGGGGGGCCCAAGAGACCCAGTACTTC CSAKSGGAQETQYF
few TRBJ1-6 TRBD1 15 TRBV2 TGTGCCAGCGATACTTCCGGGACAGATAATTCACCCCTCCACTTT CASDTSGTDNSPLHF
many TRBJ1-6 - 15 TRBV19 TGTGCCAGTAAGGCCCCTGGGACCTCCGGTTCACCCCTCCACTTT CASKAPGTSGSPLHF
many TRBJ2-7 TRBD1 12 TRBV10-1 TGCGCCAGCGGGGACAGGGTCTACGAGCAGTACTTC CASGDRVYEQYF
many TRBJ2-3 - 13 TRBV11-2 TGTGCCAGCACGCAGGGGAGGACAGATACGCAGTATTTT CASTQGRTDTQYF
many TRBJ2-5 - 15 TRBV6-6 TGTGCCAGCAGGGGAGGACTCGGGGTTGGAGAGACCCAGTACTTC CASRGGLGVGETQYF
many TRBJ2-1 TRBD2 20 TRBV7-2 TGTGCCAGCAGCTCCAATCCGGGACTAGCGGGGGGACCCTCCTACAATGAGCAGTTCTTC CASSSNPGLAGGPSYNEQFF
large TRBJ2-7 TRBD2 18 TRBV20-1 TGCAGTGCTAGAGGGTCTAGCGGGGGGCCTAGCAGCTCCTACGAGCAGTACTTC CSARGSSGGPSSSYEQYF
many TRBJ2-5 TRBD1 14 TRBV5-5 TGTGCCAGCAGCTTGAGGGGACAGCAAGAGACCCAGTACTTC CASSLRGQQETQYF
many TRBJ1-4 - 17 TRBV20-1 TGCAGTGCACACTTAGGGACAAGGGATGCAACTAATGAAAAACTGTTTTTT CSAHLGTRDATNEKLFF
- TRBJ2-2 - 13 TRBV5-1 TGCGCCAGCAGCTTGGTTCTTACCGGGGAGCTGTTTTTT CASSLVLTGELFF
few TRBJ1-1 - 15 TRBV28 TGTGCCAGCAGTGGTTACGGGACGGCGAACACTGAAGCTTTCTTT CASSGYGTANTEAFF
few TRBJ2-7 TRBD1 15 TRBV6-6 TGTGCCAGCAGTTACCCCCCAGGGGGCTCCTACGAGCAGTACTTC CASSYPPGGSYEQYF
many TRBJ2-1 - 13 TRBV4-3 TGCGCCAGCAGCCACCCCGGGGGCTATGAGCAGTTCTTC CASSHPGGYEQFF
many TRBJ1-5 - 15 TRBV2 TGTGCCAGCAGTGAAACGTGGGGAGGGGGTCAGCCCCAGCATTTT CASSETWGGGQPQHF
- TRBJ2-2 TRBD2 15 TRBV10-1 TGCGCCAGTACGCCGGGGGGGACGAACACCGGGGAGCTGTTTTTT CASTPGGTNTGELFF
- TRBJ1-1 - 13 TRBV12-3/TRBV12-4 TGTGCCAGCAGTTTAAGGGGTAGGGCTGAAGCTTTCTTT CASSLRGRAEAFF
medium-sized TRBJ1-5 - 15 TRBV7-6 TGTGCCAGCAGCCCAGGTATAGGGGGCAATCAGCCCCAGCATTTT CASSPGIGGNQPQHF
many TRBJ1-1 - 12 TRBV6-1 TGTGCCAGCAGTGAAAGAACAGGGAAGAATTTCTTT CASSERTGKNFF
few TRBJ2-7 - 14 TRBV12-3/TRBV12-4 TGTGCCAGCAGCCGACAGGAAGACTCCTACGAGCAGTACTTC CASSRQEDSYEQYF
- TRBJ2-3 TRBD2 14 TRBV20-1 TGCAGTGCTAGGGGACTAGCGGGGGCGTATACGCAGTATTTT CSARGLAGAYTQYF
few TRBJ1-2 - 15 TRBV4-3 TGCGCCAGCAGCCTTACGACAGAAGCTAACTATGGCTACACCTTC CASSLTTEANYGYTF
many TRBJ1-5 - 16 TRBV19 TGTGCCAGTAGTATTAACAGGGTCGCCTGGAGTCAGCCCCAGCATTTT CASSINRVAWSQPQHF